This passage covers 25 T cell receptor beta chains from one sample sequenced in a study of blood T cell repertoires in COVID-19. Only in-frame clones appear in the TCRdb table, and some are missing; sequencing was by immunoSEQ multiplex PCR. Among some 120,000 clones listed, roughly 80% were seen once. Sequences were obtained from peripheral blood. The receptors originated from a human donor in a cohort sampled during active COVID-19.

This clone is a singleton in its sample. This chain joins TRBV7-2 and TRBJ2-1; TRBD2 matches at 14 bases. The CDR3 is 17 residues long. Germline V gene data show CDR1 as SGHTA and CDR2 as FQGNSA. Trimming at V came to 3 bases and at J to 7 bases, leaving 8 bases not matched to a gene. CDR3 loop: CASSFLTSGREGNEQFF. CDR3 DNA: TGTGCCAGCAGCTTCTTGACTAGCGGGAGGGAAGGGAATGAGCAGTTCTTC.

The chain has TRBV29-1 and TRBJ1-5; a weak D match, TRBD1 (5 bases). This CDR3 has 13 residues. CDR1 is SQVTM and CDR2 is ANQGSEA in the germline V gene. V was pared by 7 bases and J by 2 bases, with 12 bases between. The CDR3 sequence: CSALPGGNQPQHF. CDR3 nucleotide sequence: TGCAGCGCATTACCGGGGGGCAATCAGCCCCAGCATTTT.

The genes are TRBV19 and TRBJ1-5, with D possibly TRBD1 on 5 matching bases. This CDR3 is built from 15 residues. The V gene lost 6 bases and the J gene lost 2 bases, with 14 bases spanning the gap. The germline V gene has CDR1 LNHDA and CDR2 SQIVND (reference sequence). The CDR3 loop reads CASSRAGLGNQPQHF. CDR3 sequence (DNA): TGTGCCAGTAGCCGGGCAGGGTTGGGCAATCAGCCCCAGCATTTT.

The V call is TRBV5-5, the J call TRBJ1-1; D unresolved. Germline loops: CDR1 SGHKS, CDR2 YYEKEE (reference sequence). The length of the CDR3 is 13 residues. V lost 2 bases and J 3 bases, leaving 8 bases between the germline ends. CDR3 sequence reads: CASSLTTDTEAFF. The CDR3 DNA follows: TGTGCCAGCAGCTTAACCACGGACACTGAAGCTTTCTTT.

The V and J genes are TRBV3-1 (or the pseudogene TRBV3-2) and TRBJ1-1; the match to TRBD1 covers 7 bases. The CDR3 runs 13 residues. Germline V CDR1 and CDR2: LGHDT, YNNKEL (reference sequence). J gave up 5 bases and V 6 bases, and 6 bases lay outside the gene matches. CDR3 protein: CASSRRQGTEAFF. CDR3 coding DNA: TGTGCCAGCAGTCGTAGACAGGGTACTGAAGCTTTCTTT.

The chain links TRBV6-2 or TRBV6-3 to TRBJ1-1, with 8 bases aligning to TRBD1. The ends lost 5 bases at V and 1 base at J; junction bases unmatched: 9. This CDR3 spans 16 amino acids. Germline-derived CDR1 and CDR2 are MNHEY and SVGEGT. CDR3 loop: CASSQPPGTGNTEAFF. CDR3 DNA: TGTGCCAGCAGTCAACCCCCCGGGACAGGGAACACTGAAGCTTTCTTT.

The J gene is TRBJ2-1, the V gene TRBV5-5, with D possibly matching TRBD2 (6 bases). The CDR3 is 16 residues long. Per the germline V gene, CDR1 is SGHKS and CDR2 is YYEKEE (reference sequence). Deletions cut 5 bases from V and 0 bases from J, with 15 bases between. The CDR3 sequence is CASSLLASSSYNEQFF. CDR3 coding DNA: TGTGCCAGCAGTTTACTAGCATCAAGCTCCTACAATGAGCAGTTCTTC.

This chain connects TRBV21-1 to TRBJ1-2; the table's D call of TRBD1 was not tested on the DNA. TRBV21-1 is given as a pseudogene. The CDR3 contains 18 residues. The CDR3 loop is CASSNHLGQGRPNYGYTF. Here the CDR3 DNA reads TGTGCCAGCAGCAACCACCTCGGACAGGGGCGACCTAACTATGGCTACACCTTC.

The rearrangement links TRBV19 to TRBJ2-1; possibly TRBD1 for D (6 bases). With 5 bases removed from V and 7 bases from J, the gap between germline ends came to 12 bases. There are 13 residues in the CDR3. CDR1 LNHDA and CDR2 SQIVND come from the germline V gene (reference sequence). The DNA for the CDR3 is TGTGCCAGTAGTTTGCAGGGGTTGAATGAGCAGTTCTTC. Its protein is CASSLQGLNEQFF.

The V and J genes are TRBV10-3 and TRBJ2-1; TRBD2 agrees at 9 bases. V lost 7 bases, J lost 1 base, and 5 bases stayed unmatched. Germline-derived CDR1 and CDR2 are ENHRY and SYGVKD. CDR3 length: 15 residues. The CDR3 sequence is CAIIWREGSYNEQFF. The CDR3 region has the DNA TGTGCCATCATTTGGCGGGAGGGGTCCTACAATGAGCAGTTCTTC.

This clone occurred once. This chain connects TRBV30 to TRBJ2-7; 9 nucleotides agree with TRBD1. The trim removed 3 bases at V and 3 bases at J, leaving 6 bases unmatched. CDR1 and CDR2 from the germline V gene are GTSNPN and SVGIG (reference sequence). CDR3 length equals 14 residues. The CDR3 spells CAWRSPDRGYEQYF. DNA of the CDR3: TGTGCCTGGAGGTCCCCGGACAGGGGCTACGAGCAGTACTTC.

The V gene is TRBV25-1, the J gene TRBJ2-7, with TRBD1 identical over 11 bases. CDR3 size: 14 residues. CDR1 is MGHDK and CDR2 is SYGVNS in the germline V gene. V was pared by 6 bases and J by 2 bases, with 3 bases of the junction left unmatched. The CDR3 DNA reads TGTGCCAGCAGAGGACAGGGGGCTCCCTACGAGCAGTACTTC. It specifies CASRGQGAPYEQYF.

CDR3 in amino acids: CASSASVTGIPEAFF. CDR3 DNA sequence: TGTGCCAGCAGCGCCTCAGTGACAGGGATCCCTGAAGCTTTCTTT. This chain links TRBV9 with TRBJ1-1, with 7 bases that match TRBD1. Germline values: CDR1 SGDLS, CDR2 YYNGEE. The CDR3 totals 15 residues. The V segment lost 3 bases and the J segment 6 bases; nucleotides outside the gene matches: 11.

This chain joins TRBV6-1 and TRBJ1-5; tentative D call: TRBD1 (6 bases). The length of the CDR3 is 16 residues. Germline V CDR1 and CDR2: MNHNS, SASEGT. V lost 2 bases, J lost 1 base, and 12 bases lay in between. CDR3 protein: CASSEPSTGSNQPQHF. The CDR3 DNA reads as TGTGCCAGCAGTGAACCCTCTACAGGGAGCAATCAGCCCCAGCATTTT.

This clone was detected once. The rearrangement links TRBV6-5 to TRBJ2-1, with TRBD2 matching over 10 bases. This CDR3 region has 15 residues. CDR1 and CDR2 from the germline V gene are MNHEY and SVGAGI. Trimming removed 6 bases from V and 5 bases from J; junction bases left unmatched: 7. CDR3 sequence: CASSAGLAGDNEQFF. CDR3 in DNA: TGTGCCAGCAGCGCCGGCCTAGCGGGAGACAATGAGCAGTTCTTC.

The chain combines TRBV7-2 with TRBJ2-7; TRBD2 is a possible D gene (6 bases). This CDR3 comprises 14 residues. V lost 5 bases and J 3 bases, leaving 14 bases between the germline ends. Looked up from germline, CDR1 is SGHTA and CDR2 is FQGNSA. The CDR3 is CASSAGRKSYEQYF. CDR3 bases: TGTGCCAGCAGCGCGGGACGGAAGAGCTACGAGCAGTACTTC.

This clone was counted between two and nine times. This chain connects TRBV27 to TRBJ1-1, with 9 bases identical to TRBD1. Trimming took 2 bases from V and 4 from J; bases not matched to a gene: 8. The CDR3 is 16 residues long. Germline CDR1 MNHEY, CDR2 SMNVEV (reference sequence). CDR3 amino acids: CASSLKQGAWGTEAFF. The CDR3 DNA sequence: TGTGCCAGCAGTTTAAAACAGGGGGCATGGGGCACTGAAGCTTTCTTT.

This clone came up a few times. The chain is built from TRBV28 and TRBJ1-6, with a tentative D call TRBD1 (6 bases). V was trimmed by 6 bases and J by 6 bases, leaving 15 bases between them. Germline CDR1 is MDHEN and CDR2 is SYDVKM. The CDR3 covers 15 residues. CDR3 bases: TGTGCCAGCAGCGATTACAGGGATGGTAATTCACCCCTCCACTTT. Translated, it gives CASSDYRDGNSPLHF.

The CDR3 sequence: CASSYGQDEAFF. The CDR3 nucleotides are TGCGCCAGCAGTTATGGACAGGATGAAGCTTTCTTT. The chain recombines TRBV5-1 with TRBJ1-1; TRBD1 matches at 7 bases. Germline CDR1 is SGHRS and CDR2 is YFSETQ. CDR3 length: 12 residues. Unmatched junction bases numbered 5, after V lost 5 bases and J lost 7 bases.

This clone was observed once. The rearrangement links TRBV4-3 to TRBJ1-6; D is undetermined. The CDR3 runs to 14 residues. V lost 0 bases and J 8 bases, leaving 8 bases between the germline ends. Germline V gives CDR1 LGHNA, CDR2 YSLEER. The CDR3 reads CASSQDFGDSPLHF. CDR3 in DNA: TGCGCCAGCAGCCAAGATTTCGGGGATTCACCCCTCCACTTT.

In this sample, this clone turned up once. V is TRBV6-1 and J is TRBJ1-2; D is perhaps TRBD1 (5 bases). Germline lookup yields CDR1 MNHNS and CDR2 SASEGT. Between the trimmed V and J ends, which lost 2 bases and 4 bases, there was a span of 11 bases. The CDR3 covers 14 residues. This CDR3 reads CASSEIIRAYGYTF. The CDR3 DNA reads as TGTGCCAGCAGTGAAATTATCAGGGCCTATGGCTACACCTTC.

This chain's CDR3 is CASSSGTGSGYTF. The CDR3 bases are TGTGCCAGTAGCTCCGGGACAGGGTCTGGCTACACCTTC. This chain links TRBV19 with TRBJ1-2; the match to TRBD1 covers 9 bases. Trimming took 6 bases from V and 7 from J; bases not matched to a gene: 6. The CDR3 is 13 residues long. Germline assignment: CDR1 LNHDA and CDR2 SQIVND (reference sequence).

This sequence joins TRBV6-6 and TRBJ1-2; no reliable D call. Germline CDR1 and CDR2: MNHNY and SVGAGI (reference sequence). Between the trimmed V and J ends, which lost 0 bases and 1 base, there was a span of 9 bases. This CDR3 is 15 amino acids long. CDR3 residues: CASSYSPDFNYGYTF. For the CDR3, the DNA is TGTGCCAGCAGTTACTCTCCCGACTTTAACTATGGCTACACCTTC.

The chain carries TRBV19 and TRBJ1-2; TRBD1 aligns across 8 bases. From germline, CDR1 is LNHDA and CDR2 SQIVND (reference sequence). The CDR3 is made up of 15 amino acids. After removal of 10 bases from V and 7 bases from J, the junction contained 17 bases not matched to a gene. The CDR3 coding sequence is TGTGCCATACCGTTCAGGGGGCGCCGGGCGGGTGGCTACACCTTC. This gives the protein CAIPFRGRRAGGYTF.

V usage is TRBV30 and J usage is TRBJ1-4; no clear D gene. Looked up from germline, CDR1 is GTSNPN and CDR2 is SVGIG (reference sequence). V was trimmed by 4 bases and J by 8 bases, leaving 11 bases between them. The CDR3 runs 12 residues. The CDR3 sequence is CAWNSRVEKLFF. Here the CDR3 DNA reads TGTGCCTGGAATAGCCGGGTCGAAAAACTGTTTTTT.